This TCR beta chain was sequenced during a study of beta chain features in type 1 diabetes (dated by TCRdb to the late 2010s). For the wider study: Mean age, gender distribution, total cell number and subset yield did not differ between patients and healthy donors. Regulatory and stem cell-like memory subsets were isolated from only 8 patients and roughly 8 healthy donors, whereas naive and central memory subsets came from all 30 or so donors. A total of around 110,000,000 sorted cells were examined across all samples, and RNA yield correlated strongly with the number of cells per subset. The study compared the TCRB repertoires of sorted circulating CD4+ T cell subsets in recently diagnosed type 1 diabetes patients with those in matched healthy donors.

The paper as a whole reports these results and caveats: Only small numbers of individuals were included in the HLA sub-analyses, which left unresolved whether HLA type had any influence on TCRB rearrangement. Naive, central memory and regulatory TCRB repertoires appeared more similar among patients than among healthy donors. Type 1 diabetes patients showed a moderate but significant shortening of TCRB CDR3 length in all four CD4+ subsets. Because cDNA was sequenced instead of genomic DNA, activated cells with high expression could be over-represented, although the groups did not differ in activation or CD3 levels. Fewer insertions and more nucleotide deletions at VDJ recombination sites were observed in patients with type 1 diabetes, implying thymic rearrangement abnormalities. Shorter templates might have been favored by PCR, but patient and control samples were amplified and corrected together, so both groups would have been affected equally by any skew.

In the case of this clone: The antigen this receptor binds is unknown. No quality values exist for individual bases; no much larger clone is one base distant.

The entire amount of isolated RNA was reverse transcribed using the High Capacity cDNA Reverse Transcription Kit, so the sequenced TCRB transcripts were expressed ones. Deep immunoSEQ sequencing was applied to naive, central memory and regulatory T cell samples, giving an average of around 3.4 million total reads per sample. After sorted cells were lysed in RLT buffer, RNA was extracted with DNase-treated RNeasy Micro or Mini kits, with the choice depending on cell number. Each cell subset was processed on its own to prevent cross-contamination, while patient and healthy donor samples were processed together. TCRB sequences were amplified from cDNA with the immunoSEQ multiplex PCR, producing 87-bp fragments spanning the CDR3 region. Sequencing of the amplicons was performed on the Illumina HiSeq platform. On the study's bioinformatics: PCR bias was computationally corrected using synthetic template baselines, reads within Hamming distance 2 were collapsed, and singletons that could not be merged were discarded. By aligning reads against IMGT, V, D and J genes, CDR3 length, and insertions or deletions at six rearrangement sites were assigned. Within each subset, clonotype counts were normalized to sorted cell number, and only after that were true diversity and Gini coefficients computed with the tcR R package. The overlap coefficient, calculated on TCRB nucleotide sequences, was used to quantify repertoire sharing. The table was pulled from immuneACCESS by TCRdb, which kept in-frame rearrangements only. Such tables lose some clones; where checked, under half of the loss comes from unresolved V genes, and the rest has no known cause. V, J and clone size derive from that table, while D and trimming were established from the DNA sequence. The sample table holds approximately 70,000 clones, of which almost 50% were seen once. The leading ten clones occupy roughly 0.7% of the sample.

From each donor, a single peripheral blood sample of around 0.12 L on average was drawn into heparinised tubes. Using a panel that included CD45RO, CCR7, CD25, CD127, CD95 and CD27, naive, central memory, regulatory and stem cell-like memory CD4+ T cells were sorted on a BD FACSAria II. Every sorted population had a purity above 95%. PBMCs were isolated right away by Lymphoprep density gradient centrifugation and were stained directly, without culture. Samples were stained and sorted in pairs, with one healthy donor and one patient per experiment, so that batch effects were minimized. What was sequenced was central memory CD4+ T cells from blood. The sequence came from a man aged 30 to 45 with type 1 diabetes.

This receptor carries the CDR3 CASSVYFEAFF. The DNA sequence is TGTGCCAGCAGTGTATATTTTGAAGCTTTCTTT. The chain was built from TRBV2 and TRBJ1-1; the D gene cannot be named for sure. The CDR3 sequence holds 11 residues, the cysteine and phenylalanine included. Solely the CDR3 DNA is kept, with 33 bases framed from the first base. The junction carries 7 bases between V and J, which are trimmed by 4 bases and 7 bases respectively. Sequences SNHLY (CDR1) and FYNNEI (CDR2) are obtained from the germline V gene.